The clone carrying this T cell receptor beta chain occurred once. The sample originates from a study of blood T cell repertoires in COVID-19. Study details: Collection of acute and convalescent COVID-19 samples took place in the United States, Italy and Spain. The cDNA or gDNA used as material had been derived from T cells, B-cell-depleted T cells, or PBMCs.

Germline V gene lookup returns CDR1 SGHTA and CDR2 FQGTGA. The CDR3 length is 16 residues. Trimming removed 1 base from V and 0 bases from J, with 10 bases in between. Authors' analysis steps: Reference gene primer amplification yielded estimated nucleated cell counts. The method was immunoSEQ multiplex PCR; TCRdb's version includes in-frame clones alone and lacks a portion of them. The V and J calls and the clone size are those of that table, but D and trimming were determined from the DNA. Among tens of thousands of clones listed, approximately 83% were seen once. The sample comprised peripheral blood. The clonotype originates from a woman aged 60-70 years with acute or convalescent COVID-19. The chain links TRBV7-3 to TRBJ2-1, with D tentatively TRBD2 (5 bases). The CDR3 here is CASSLNGLTSYNEQFF. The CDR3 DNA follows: TGTGCCAGCAGCTTAAACGGACTGACCTCCTACAATGAGCAGTTCTTC.